Reported below is one TCR beta chain. The antigen remains unidentified. Germline V CDR1 and CDR2: MNHEY, SVGAGI. Trimming pared 5 bases from V and 5 bases from J, leaving 19 bases between. The CDR3 loop spans 16 amino acids. In making TCR cDNA, 5'RACE template switching added a universal primer site and UMIs to it. In TCRdb, the 5' RACE reads were re-called with MiXCR into one record per CDR3 protein. This sample has 500,000 to 550,000 distinct CDR3 sequences, with about a fifth found just once. This sample is part of a study of T cells after yellow fever vaccination. Overall study context: Fractions of limited cellularity were prepared by means of SMART-Seq v4 Ultra Low Input. Study-level results: Subsequent booster samples again held most clones from primary vaccination (96% CD4, just under 90% CD8).

Here the sequenced sample was PBMCs, taken roughly 20 days after the first yellow fever vaccination. The TCR originated in a man aged 18 to 29 who received the YFV17D yellow fever vaccine. The V and J genes are TRBV6-5 and TRBJ2-1, with D possibly TRBD2 on 6 matching bases. The CDR3 DNA reads TGTGCCAGCAGTCGCATCCCTAGCGTCGGGGACAATGAGCAGTTCTTC. This codes for CASSRIPSVGDNEQFF.